The 30 T cell receptor beta chains below were found in one sample sequenced in a study of PD-1 blockade in classical Hodgkin lymphoma (dated by TCRdb to 2019 to 2021). In light of the paper, this sample's time point label describes: cycle 1 day 1 (C1D1), immediately before nivolumab initiation. All trial patients had relapsed after autologous stem cell transplantation, with cohorts A, B and C differing in prior brentuximab vedotin exposure. The receptor library was made with the immunoSEQ multiplex PCR assay. Imported from immuneACCESS, the table was reduced by TCRdb to in-frame sequences with V and J called. These copies leave out some clones; in studies compared against another copy, an unresolved V gene accounts for under half, and the cause of the remainder is not known. The sample table records some 93,000 clones; 80% to 95% of these occur just once. 2.5% to 3.5% of the sample goes to the ten largest clones.

The sample in question was peripheral blood mononuclear cells (PBMCs), obtained at baseline. Receptor source: a human donor with classical Hodgkin lymphoma.

This chain joins TRBV30 and TRBJ1-4, with 7 bases that match TRBD1. Unmatched junction bases numbered 3, after V lost 0 bases and J lost 2 bases. This CDR3 contains 15 residues. Germline CDR1 and CDR2: GTSNPN and SVGIG (reference sequence). CDR3: CAWSVEGATNEKLFF. CDR3 nucleotide sequence: TGTGCCTGGAGTGTAGAGGGGGCGACTAATGAAAAACTGTTTTTT.

The chain is built from TRBV9 and TRBJ2-3; D remains ambiguous. V lost 0 bases and J lost 4, with 6 bases in between. There are 13 residues in the CDR3. Germline values: CDR1 SGDLS, CDR2 YYNGEE. This CDR3 is CASSVVSADTQYF. The CDR3 DNA sequence: TGTGCCAGCAGCGTAGTAAGTGCAGATACGCAGTATTTT.

This chain uses TRBV2 with TRBJ2-3, with D tentatively TRBD2 (5 bases). This CDR3 has 14 amino acids. CDR1 and CDR2 (germline): SNHLY, FYNNEI. The ends were cut back, 4 bases at V and 3 bases at J, with 11 bases in the middle. CDR3 coding DNA: TGTGCCAGCAGTGGGTTCCCGGGAACAGATACGCAGTATTTT. Translating it yields CASSGFPGTDTQYF.

As DNA, the CDR3 is TGCGCCAGCGCCCTGGGGAGCGCAGCGTCCTACAATGAGCAGTTCTTC. Protein: CASALGSAASYNEQFF. V and J are TRBV5-1 and TRBJ2-1; maybe TRBD2 (5 bases). The germline gives CDR1 SGHRS, CDR2 YFSETQ. The ends were cut back, 7 bases at V and 1 base at J, with 18 bases in the middle. The CDR3 totals 16 residues. The variable domain in full, with the rest retrieved from reference TRBV5-1 and TRBJ2-1, is KAGVTQTPRYLIKTRGQQVTLSCSPISGHRSVSWYQQTPGQGLQFLFEYFSETQRNKGNFPGRFSGRQFSNSRSEMNVSTLELGDSALYLCASALGSAASYNEQFFGPGTRLTVL.

This chain links TRBV27 with TRBJ2-1; D might be TRBD1 or TRBD2, each matching 6 bases. V dropped 3 bases and J dropped 7 bases, with 13 bases sitting between them. Germline CDR1 and CDR2: MNHEY and SMNVEV (reference sequence). The CDR3 has 14 residues. The CDR3 is CASSFPGASNEQFF. The CDR3 DNA sequence: TGTGCCAGCAGTTTCCCGGGGGCCTCTAATGAGCAGTTCTTC.

The V gene is TRBV6-6, the J gene TRBJ1-1; D is uncertain. The CDR3 extends over 13 amino acids. V lost 2 bases to trimming and J lost 4 bases, with 8 bases between them. Germline V gene sequence: CDR1 MNHNY, CDR2 SVGAGI (reference sequence). DNA of the CDR3: TGTGCCAGCAGTTACGAATTCCCCACTGAAGCTTTCTTT. It yields the protein CASSYEFPTEAFF.

The V and J genes are TRBV30 and TRBJ1-1; 8 bases map to TRBD1. The CDR3 contains 15 residues. Germline V gene sequence: CDR1 GTSNPN, CDR2 SVGIG (reference sequence). Trimming cost V 1 base and J 0 bases; bases outside gene matches: 4. The CDR3 protein is CAWSDRGKMNTEAFF. CDR3 in DNA: TGTGCCTGGAGTGACAGGGGGAAGATGAACACTGAAGCTTTCTTT.

V is TRBV19 and J is TRBJ2-5; 9 positions match TRBD2. With 8 bases clipped from V and 5 bases from J, the junction kept 12 bases outside the gene matches. CDR3 length: 15 amino acids. Germline values: CDR1 LNHDA, CDR2 SQIVND (reference sequence). CDR3 region: CASGRGLAGRETQYF. CDR3 in DNA: TGTGCCAGTGGCCGAGGGCTAGCGGGAAGGGAGACCCAGTACTTC.

The chain has TRBV30 and TRBJ1-4, with 9 bases that match TRBD1. V lost 2 bases, J lost 7 bases, and 8 bases stayed unmatched. From germline, CDR1 is GTSNPN and CDR2 SVGIG (reference sequence). The CDR3 covers 15 residues. CDR3 in amino acids: CAWSQTGGLSEKLFF. CDR3 coding DNA: TGTGCCTGGAGTCAGACAGGGGGTCTTAGTGAAAAACTGTTTTTT.

The gene calls are TRBV5-4 and TRBJ2-7; D is unresolved. The CDR3 is made up of 12 amino acids. Germline V gene sequence: CDR1 SGHNT, CDR2 YYREEE (reference sequence). Between the trimmed V and J ends, which lost 4 bases and 4 bases, there was a span of 9 bases. The chain's CDR3 is CASSLVPYEQYF. CDR3 DNA: TGTGCCAGCAGCCTTGTTCCTTACGAGCAGTACTTC.

The V call is TRBV9, the J call TRBJ2-7; TRBD2 matches at 11 bases. Per germline, CDR1 SGDLS and CDR2 YYNGEE. With 3 bases clipped from V and 2 bases from J, the junction kept 7 bases outside the gene matches. The CDR3 has 16 residues. CDR3 in amino acids: CASSANPGLAAYEQYF. CDR3 bases: TGTGCCAGCAGCGCAAATCCGGGACTAGCGGCCTACGAGCAGTACTTC.

V and J are TRBV5-8 and TRBJ2-3; D is possibly TRBD2 (6 bases). V lost 0 bases to trimming and J lost 5 bases, with 16 bases between them. From germline, CDR1 is SGHTS and CDR2 YDEGEE. The CDR3 loop spans 16 amino acids. Here the CDR3 reads CASSLEQRATIDTQYF. CDR3 sequence (DNA): TGTGCCAGCAGCTTGGAGCAGCGGGCTACGATAGATACGCAGTATTTT.

The V gene is TRBV7-9, the J gene TRBJ2-1; 11 bases match TRBD2. This CDR3 spans 16 amino acids. Germline values: CDR1 SEHNR, CDR2 FQNEAQ (reference sequence). V shed 5 bases, J shed 10 bases, and the junction held 13 bases outside the gene matches. Written as DNA, the CDR3 is TGTGCCAGCAGCCCCGGGACTAGCGGACCGGGGAGGGAGCAGTTCTTC. This translates into CASSPGTSGPGREQFF.

This clone has more than one count but fewer than ten. The genes are TRBV30 and TRBJ1-1; weak D call: TRBD1 (5 bases). CDR1 GTSNPN and CDR2 SVGIG come from the germline V gene (reference sequence). Trimming pared 4 bases from V and 2 bases from J, leaving 14 bases between. CDR3 size: 14 residues. The CDR3: CAWIDRGVNTEAFF. CDR3 DNA sequence: TGTGCCTGGATCGACCGGGGCGTAAACACTGAAGCTTTCTTT.

V gene TRBV6-1 combines with J gene TRBJ1-2, with a tentative D call TRBD1 (6 bases). Germline V gene lookup returns CDR1 MNHNS and CDR2 SASEGT. This CDR3 is built from 15 residues. V was pared by 0 bases and J by 4 bases, with 12 bases between. CDR3 protein: CASSEALTGLYGYTF. CDR3 nucleotide sequence: TGTGCCAGCAGTGAAGCCTTGACAGGACTCTATGGCTACACCTTC.

The CDR3 sequence is CSVEGLTSGSSYEQYF. For the CDR3, the DNA is TGCAGCGTTGAAGGCCTAACTAGCGGGAGCTCCTACGAGCAGTACTTC. This chain links TRBV29-1 with TRBJ2-7; 11 bases line up with TRBD2. The CDR3 loop spans 16 amino acids. The V and J ends lost 1 base and 0 bases, in that order; junction bases with no gene match: 5. Germline-derived CDR1 and CDR2 are SQVTM and ANQGSEA.

The chain employs TRBV6-1 and TRBJ2-7; D gene unclear. Germline values: CDR1 MNHNS, CDR2 SASEGT. The length of the CDR3 is 16 residues. With 2 bases removed from V and 6 bases from J, the gap between germline ends came to 20 bases. DNA of the CDR3: TGTGCCAGCAGTGAAATTCACCGAACCAGAGGATTCGAGCAGTACTTC. Translation gives CASSEIHRTRGFEQYF.

The rearrangement uses TRBV5-1 and TRBJ2-1, with 7 bases fitting TRBD2. V shed 5 bases and J 7 bases; nucleotides not matched to a gene: 15. This CDR3 contains 16 residues. Germline CDR1 and CDR2: SGHRS and YFSETQ. Written as DNA, the CDR3 is TGCGCCAGCAGGTCAGGAGGGAGGGCTTTGGGGAATGAGCAGTTCTTC. It is translated as CASRSGGRALGNEQFF.

V and J are TRBV30 and TRBJ2-4, with 8 nucleotides matching TRBD2. Trimming took 5 bases from V and 7 from J; bases not matched to a gene: 4. The germline CDR1 and CDR2 sequences are GTSNPN and SVGIG (reference sequence). CDR3 length: 12 amino acids. CDR3 loop: CAWGGLENIQYF. CDR3 DNA sequence: TGTGCCTGGGGGGGACTAGAGAACATTCAGTACTTC.

The rearrangement joins TRBV7-6 to TRBJ2-2; 9 bases fit TRBD1. Germline-derived CDR1 and CDR2 are SGHVS and FNYEAQ. CDR3 size: 16 residues. V shed 5 bases and J 7 bases; nucleotides not matched to a gene: 11. The DNA of the CDR3 is TGTGCCAGCAGCCATTTGGGACAGGGTAAAATCGGGGAGCTGTTTTTT. Translating gives CASSHLGQGKIGELFF.

This chain connects TRBV2 to TRBJ1-5, with 9 positions matching TRBD1. V trimming: 6 bases; J trimming: 3 bases; junction bases outside the gene matches: 6. The CDR3 length is 15 residues. Germline assignment: CDR1 SNHLY and CDR2 FYNNEI. The CDR3 region is CASRSRTGANQPQHF. The CDR3 DNA follows: TGTGCCAGCAGGAGTCGGACAGGGGCCAATCAGCCCCAGCATTTT.

The rearrangement uses TRBV28 and TRBJ2-2, with 7 bases identical to TRBD1. CDR1 MDHEN and CDR2 SYDVKM come from the germline V gene. Trimming removed 6 bases from V and 0 bases from J; junction bases left unmatched: 7. This CDR3 has 16 amino acids. CDR3 coding DNA: TGTGCCAGCAGGGAGGACAGGCCGGCGAACACCGGGGAGCTGTTTTTT. It codes for CASREDRPANTGELFF. The full variable domain, completed using reference TRBV28 and TRBJ2-2, is DVKVTQSSRYLVKRTGEKVFLECVQDMDHENMFWYRQDPGLGLRLIYFSYDVKMKEKGDIPEGYSVSREKKERFSLILESASTNQTSMYLCASREDRPANTGELFFGEGSRLTVL.

The V gene is TRBV5-6, the J gene TRBJ1-2; D is possibly TRBD1 (6 bases). CDR3 size: 15 residues. Trimming stripped 4 bases from V and 7 bases from J, with 20 bases between. Germline V CDR1 and CDR2: SGHDT, YYEEEE. Written as DNA, the CDR3 is TGTGCCAGCAGCCAAGCTGGGGGGGCTCGGAGTGGCTACACCTTC. Translation gives CASSQAGGARSGYTF. Complete variable domain (other parts from reference TRBV5-6 and TRBJ1-2): DAGVTQSPTHLIKTRGQQVTLRCSPKSGHDTVSWYQQALGQGPQFIFQYYEEEERQRGNFPDRFSGHQFPNYSSELNVNALLLGDSALYLCASSQAGGARSGYTFGSGTRLTVV.

The chain joins TRBV5-6 to TRBJ2-4; 7 nucleotides align to TRBD1. The CDR3 consists of 13 residues. The germline CDR1 and CDR2 sequences are SGHDT and YYEEEE. The J segment lost 8 bases and the V segment lost 4 bases, leaving 6 bases of the junction unmatched. DNA for the CDR3: TGTGCCAGCAGCCGGGACAGCCTCTACATTCAGTACTTC. This encodes CASSRDSLYIQYF.

The J gene is TRBJ2-5, the V gene TRBV5-1; 9 bases are a match to TRBD2. CDR1 and CDR2 (germline): SGHRS, YFSETQ. The CDR3 extends over 13 amino acids. V gave up 7 bases and J gave up 5 bases; unmatched junction bases: 6. The DNA of the CDR3 is TGCGCCAGCGGGAGCGGGAGGCAGGAGACCCAGTACTTC. The encoded protein is CASGSGRQETQYF.

This clone was seen only once. This chain links TRBV5-1 with TRBJ2-5; D not resolved. The CDR3 is 13 residues long. Trimming took 1 base from V and 4 from J, leaving 8 bases between them. Germline V gene sequence: CDR1 SGHRS, CDR2 YFSETQ. The CDR3 region is CASSLWSGETQYF. CDR3 DNA sequence: TGCGCCAGCAGCTTGTGGTCTGGAGAGACCCAGTACTTC.

Of note for this clone: At one of its ends the junction is not consistent with the germline gene, which may arise from a read error. V gene TRBV6-5 combines with J gene TRBJ2-7, with unresolved D. Germline-derived CDR1 and CDR2 are MNHEY and SVGAGI. The CDR3 has 12 residues. The CDR3 is CASSYSQQQVTF. The CDR3 region has the DNA TGTGCCAGCAGTTACTCCCAGCAGCAGGTAACCTTC.

This clone has a single count. The gene calls are TRBV25-1 and TRBJ1-2, with 8 bases that match TRBD1. Per germline, CDR1 MGHDK and CDR2 SYGVNS. The V and J ends lost 8 bases and 5 bases, in that order; junction bases with no gene match: 10. CDR3 length: 14 amino acids. The CDR3 region has the DNA TGTGCCAGCTTAGATCAGGGGGCTGGGTATGGCTACACCTTC. Amino acids: CASLDQGAGYGYTF.

A single count supports this clone. The chain recombines TRBV6-5 with TRBJ1-2; the D gene is possibly TRBD1 (6 bases). The CDR3 covers 16 residues. Trimming cost V 0 bases and J 0 bases, with 11 bases left between them. Germline V gene lookup returns CDR1 MNHEY and CDR2 SVGAGI. The CDR3 bases are TGTGCCAGCAGTTACTCGAGGACAGCCACTAACTATGGCTACACCTTC. This encodes CASSYSRTATNYGYTF.

The rearrangement joins TRBV19 to TRBJ2-3; unclear D gene. The germline V and J ends were trimmed by 2 bases and 1 base, with 13 bases remaining between them. The germline gives CDR1 LNHDA, CDR2 SQIVND (reference sequence). The CDR3 length is 16 residues. The CDR3 coding sequence is TGTGCCAGTAGTATACATCAGCCTTTTCGCACAGATACGCAGTATTTT. The encoded protein is CASSIHQPFRTDTQYF.